A single sample is the source of the 16 T cell receptor beta chains below, sequenced in a study of siplizumab effects on memory and regulatory T cells. The table came from immunoSEQ multiplex PCR; TCRdb's copy has only in-frame clones and leaves some out. Of around 97,000 clones in the sample, around 94% were seen once. Sequencing used non-Treg CD4+ T cells sorted from blood. The receptors shown here come from a human donor in good health.

The chain employs TRBV28 and TRBJ2-1, with 9 bases fitting TRBD2. The CDR3 spans 15 residues. In germline, CDR1 is MDHEN, CDR2 SYDVKM. The V segment lost 6 bases and the J segment 3 bases; nucleotides outside the gene matches: 6. DNA of the CDR3: TGTGCCAGCAGAGAAGCGGGGGGCCGCTACAATGAGCAGTTCTTC. Its translation: CASREAGGRYNEQFF.

The rearrangement uses TRBV19 and TRBJ1-5; D call uncertain. Germline CDR1 and CDR2: LNHDA and SQIVND (reference sequence). This CDR3 is built from 15 residues. The ends were cut back, 3 bases at V and 0 bases at J, with 9 bases in the middle. The CDR3 DNA reads as TGTGCCAGTAGTATCTATCCCCCTAGCAATCAGCCCCAGCATTTT. Translated: CASSIYPPSNQPQHF.

About this clone: The germline gene is not matched at one end of the junction; a read error may be the cause. The chain joins TRBV5-1 to TRBJ1-1; TRBD1 is a possible D gene (6 bases). This CDR3 is 15 amino acids long. Germline V lookup: CDR1 SGHRS, CDR2 YFSETQ. CDR3 residues: CASSPTTGMNAEAFF. CDR3 bases: TGCGCCAGCAGCCCAACGACAGGCATGAACGCTGAAGCTTTCTTT.

V is TRBV5-1 and J is TRBJ2-5; D uncertain. The V gene's germline CDR1 is SGHRS and CDR2 YFSETQ. This CDR3 spans 16 amino acids. V lost 1 base to trimming and J lost 1 base, with 14 bases between them. CDR3 amino acids: CASSLISGGPQETQYF. The CDR3 DNA reads as TGCGCCAGCAGCTTGATTTCAGGCGGCCCCCAAGAGACCCAGTACTTC.

The chain carries TRBV5-5 and TRBJ1-2; no clear D gene. CDR3 length equals 14 residues. The V gene's germline CDR1 is SGHKS and CDR2 YYEKEE (reference sequence). V dropped 5 bases and J dropped 6 bases, with 17 bases sitting between them. The CDR3 loop is CASSHVPSSDGYTF. The CDR3 bases are TGTGCCAGCAGTCACGTCCCGTCCTCTGATGGCTACACCTTC.

The V call is TRBV18, the J call TRBJ2-7, with D perhaps TRBD1 (6 bases). The length of the CDR3 is 13 residues. The V and J ends lost 1 base and 6 bases respectively, with 10 bases between them. Germline V lookup: CDR1 KGHSH, CDR2 LQKENI. CDR3 region: CASSPRDNGEQYF. The CDR3 DNA sequence: TGTGCCAGCTCACCACGGGACAACGGCGAGCAGTACTTC.

The CDR3 nucleotides read TGTGCCAGCAGCCTGGGACAGAACACTGAAGCTTTCTTT. Protein: CASSLGQNTEAFF. The chain has TRBV7-7 and TRBJ1-1; weak D call: TRBD1 (6 bases). The V gene's germline CDR1 is SSHAT and CDR2 FNYEAQ (reference sequence). The CDR3 totals 13 residues. Trimming cost V 5 bases and J 1 base, with 8 bases left between them.

J is TRBJ2-7 and V is TRBV6-1; D unclear. Germline CDR1 reads MNHNS; CDR2 reads SASEGT. V was clipped by 3 bases and J by 3 bases, with 15 bases between them. This CDR3 comprises 15 residues. CDR3 residues: CASSDLKTPHYEQYF. Here the CDR3 DNA reads TGTGCCAGCAGTGATTTAAAGACTCCCCACTACGAGCAGTACTTC.

V usage is TRBV14 and J usage is TRBJ2-7; D ambiguous. The ends were cut back, 1 base at V and 7 bases at J, with 8 bases in the middle. The CDR3 has 12 amino acids. Germline V gives CDR1 SGHDN, CDR2 FVKESK. The CDR3 sequence is CASSQVSSEQYF. The CDR3 coding sequence is TGTGCCAGCAGCCAAGTCTCTTCGGAGCAGTACTTC.

The chain combines TRBV7-7 with TRBJ2-5; no clear D gene. The CDR3 has 15 residues. Germline V lookup: CDR1 SSHAT, CDR2 FNYEAQ (reference sequence). The germline V and J ends were trimmed by 1 base and 4 bases, with 13 bases remaining between them. CDR3 nucleotide sequence: TGTGCCAGCAGCTTAGGGCCGGGCCAAATAGAGACCCAGTACTTC. It yields the protein CASSLGPGQIETQYF. Full variable domain (outside the CDR3, taken from reference TRBV7-7 and TRBJ2-5): GAGVSQSPRYKVTKRGQDVTLRCDPISSHATLYWYQQALGQGPEFLTYFNYEAQPDKSGLPSDRFSAERPEGSISTLTIQRTEQRDSAMYRCASSLGPGQIETQYFGPGTRLLVL.

J is TRBJ1-1 and V is TRBV18; D is possibly TRBD1 (5 bases). The CDR3 totals 15 residues. With 3 bases removed from V and 6 bases from J, the gap between germline ends came to 17 bases. The germline CDR1 and CDR2 sequences are KGHSH and LQKENI. The CDR3 loop reads CASSPYSKGAPEAFF. CDR3 DNA: TGTGCCAGCTCACCCTACTCCAAAGGGGCACCTGAAGCTTTCTTT.

The chain uses TRBV5-1 and TRBJ2-5, with 7 bases identical to TRBD2. CDR1 and CDR2 from the germline V gene are SGHRS and YFSETQ. V dropped 3 bases and J dropped 2; count of bases not matched to a gene: 7. The length of the CDR3 is 15 residues. CDR3 sequence (DNA): TGCGCCAGCAGCTCCTTGGGGGGGGTGCAAGAGACCCAGTACTTC. Its translation: CASSSLGGVQETQYF.

The chain links TRBV9 to TRBJ2-2; D is undetermined. This CDR3 comprises 15 residues. V gave up 0 bases and J gave up 4 bases, with 10 bases separating them. Per germline, CDR1 SGDLS and CDR2 YYNGEE. CDR3 loop: CASSVEVLSTGELFF. The CDR3 DNA reads as TGTGCCAGCAGCGTAGAGGTACTCTCCACCGGGGAGCTGTTTTTT.

The V and J genes are TRBV28 and TRBJ2-2; 10 nucleotides match TRBD1. Germline V gene lookup returns CDR1 MDHEN and CDR2 SYDVKM. The CDR3 runs to 15 residues. The J segment lost 3 bases and the V segment lost 4 bases, leaving 2 bases of the junction unmatched. CDR3: CASSSGTGDTGELFF. CDR3 coding DNA: TGTGCCAGCAGTTCCGGGACAGGGGACACCGGGGAGCTGTTTTTT.

This chain links TRBV11-3 with TRBJ1-2; the D gene is possibly TRBD1 (5 bases). Trimming left V 6 bases short and J 4 bases short, with 12 bases between. This CDR3 has 13 residues. CDR1 and CDR2 from the germline V gene are SGHNT and YENEEA. CDR3 bases: TGTGCCAGCAGTGAGCAGGGTGGCTATGGCTACACCTTC. Translating it yields CASSEQGGYGYTF.

V usage is TRBV5-4 and J usage is TRBJ2-1; possible D gene TRBD1, 6 bases. The V end was cut by 4 bases, the J end by 8 bases, with 13 bases between. The CDR3 has 13 residues. Germline-derived CDR1 and CDR2 are SGHNT and YYREEE (reference sequence). Here the CDR3 DNA reads TGTGCCAGCAGCCGTAACAGGGTCCATGAGCAGTTCTTC. Residues: CASSRNRVHEQFF.